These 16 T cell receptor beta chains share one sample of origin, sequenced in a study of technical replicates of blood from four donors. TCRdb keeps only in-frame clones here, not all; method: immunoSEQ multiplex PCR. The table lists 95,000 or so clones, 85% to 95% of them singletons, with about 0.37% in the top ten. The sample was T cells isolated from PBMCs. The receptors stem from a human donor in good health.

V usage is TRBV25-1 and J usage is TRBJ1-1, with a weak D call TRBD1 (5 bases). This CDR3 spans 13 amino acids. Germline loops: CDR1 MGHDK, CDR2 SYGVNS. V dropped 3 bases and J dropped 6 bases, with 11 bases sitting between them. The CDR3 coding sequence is TGTGCCAGCAGTGATTATGGGGCGGCTGAAGCTTTCTTT. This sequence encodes CASSDYGAAEAFF.

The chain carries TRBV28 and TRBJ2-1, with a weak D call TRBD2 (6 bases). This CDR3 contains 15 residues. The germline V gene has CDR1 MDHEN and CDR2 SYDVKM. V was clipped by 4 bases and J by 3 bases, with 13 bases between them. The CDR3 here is CASSSAGGIYNEQFF. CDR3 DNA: TGTGCCAGCAGTTCAGCGGGCGGAATCTACAATGAGCAGTTCTTC.

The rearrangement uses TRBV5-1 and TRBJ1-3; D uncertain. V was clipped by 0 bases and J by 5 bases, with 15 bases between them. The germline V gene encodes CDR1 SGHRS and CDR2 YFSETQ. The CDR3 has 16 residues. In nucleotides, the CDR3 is TGCGCCAGCAGCTTGGGAGGAGCGGGCGGAAGAAACACCATATATTTT. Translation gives CASSLGGAGGRNTIYF.

The CDR3 protein is CASSLGGQNTEAFF. The CDR3 DNA reads TGTGCCAGCAGCTTAGGCGGGCAGAACACTGAAGCTTTCTTT. This sequence joins TRBV7-2 and TRBJ1-1; no definite D call. V gave up 1 base and J gave up 1 base, with 7 bases separating them. This CDR3 is built from 14 residues. CDR1 and CDR2 from the germline V gene are SGHTA and FQGNSA.

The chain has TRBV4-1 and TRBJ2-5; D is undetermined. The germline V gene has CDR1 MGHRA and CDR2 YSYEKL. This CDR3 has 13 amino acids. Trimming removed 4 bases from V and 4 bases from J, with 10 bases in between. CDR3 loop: CASSLRSGETQYF. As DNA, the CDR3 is TGCGCCAGCAGCCTCCGTTCAGGAGAGACCCAGTACTTC.

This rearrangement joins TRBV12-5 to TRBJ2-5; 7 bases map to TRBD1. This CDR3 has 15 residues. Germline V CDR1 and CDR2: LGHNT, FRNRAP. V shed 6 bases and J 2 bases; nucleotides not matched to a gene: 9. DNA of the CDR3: TGTGCTAGTGGGCATGCGGACAGGAGGCAAGAGACCCAGTACTTC. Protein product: CASGHADRRQETQYF.

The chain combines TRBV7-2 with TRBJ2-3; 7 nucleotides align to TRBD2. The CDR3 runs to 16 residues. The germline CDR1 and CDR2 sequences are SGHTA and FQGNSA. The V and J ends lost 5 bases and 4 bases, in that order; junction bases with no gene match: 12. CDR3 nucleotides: TGTGCCAGCAGCCCCGTTGGGGGAGGGCCGGCAGATACGCAGTATTTT. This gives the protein CASSPVGGGPADTQYF.

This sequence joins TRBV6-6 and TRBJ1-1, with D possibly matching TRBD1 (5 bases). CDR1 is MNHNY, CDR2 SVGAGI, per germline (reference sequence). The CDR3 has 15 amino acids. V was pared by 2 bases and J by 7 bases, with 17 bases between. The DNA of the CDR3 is TGTGCCAGCAGTTACCAGGGTGAATTCGTTAATGAAGCTTTCTTT. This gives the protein CASSYQGEFVNEAFF.

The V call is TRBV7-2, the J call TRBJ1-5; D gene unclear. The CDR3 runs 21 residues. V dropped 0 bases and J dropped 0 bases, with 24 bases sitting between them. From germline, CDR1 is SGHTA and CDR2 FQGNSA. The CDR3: CASSLAAGGIFGRYSNQPQHF. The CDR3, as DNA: TGTGCCAGCAGCTTAGCTGCAGGAGGGATCTTCGGTCGATATAGCAATCAGCCCCAGCATTTT.

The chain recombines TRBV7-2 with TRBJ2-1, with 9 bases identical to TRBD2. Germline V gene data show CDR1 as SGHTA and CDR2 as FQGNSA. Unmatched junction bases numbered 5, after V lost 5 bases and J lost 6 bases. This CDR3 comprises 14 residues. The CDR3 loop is CASSQGLAVNEQFF. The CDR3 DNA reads TGTGCCAGCAGCCAGGGACTAGCCGTCAATGAGCAGTTCTTC.

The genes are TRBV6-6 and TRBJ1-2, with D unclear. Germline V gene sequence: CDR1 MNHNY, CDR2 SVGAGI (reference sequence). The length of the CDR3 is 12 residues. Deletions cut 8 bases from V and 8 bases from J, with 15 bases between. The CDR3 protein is CASQEAEGGYTF. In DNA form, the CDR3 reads TGTGCCAGCCAAGAGGCAGAGGGAGGCTACACCTTC.

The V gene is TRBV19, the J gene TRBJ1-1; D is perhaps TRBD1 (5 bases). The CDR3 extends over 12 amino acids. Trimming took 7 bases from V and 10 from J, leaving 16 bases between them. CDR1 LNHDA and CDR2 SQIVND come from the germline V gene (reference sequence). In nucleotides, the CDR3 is TGTGCCAGTATTGGAGGACGGGGGGGAGCTTTCTTT. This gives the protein CASIGGRGGAFF.

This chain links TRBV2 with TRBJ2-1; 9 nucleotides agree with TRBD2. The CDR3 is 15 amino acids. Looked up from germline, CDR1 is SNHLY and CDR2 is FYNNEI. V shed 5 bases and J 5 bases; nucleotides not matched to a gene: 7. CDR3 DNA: TGTGCCAGCAGTCGTTTAGCGGGAGCCCACAATGAGCAGTTCTTC. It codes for CASSRLAGAHNEQFF. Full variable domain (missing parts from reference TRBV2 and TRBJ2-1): EPEVTQTPSHQVTQMGQEVILRCVPISNHLYFYWYRQILGQKVEFLVSFYNNEISEKSEIFDDQFSVERPDGSNFTLKIRSTKLEDSAMYFCASSRLAGAHNEQFFGPGTRLTVL.

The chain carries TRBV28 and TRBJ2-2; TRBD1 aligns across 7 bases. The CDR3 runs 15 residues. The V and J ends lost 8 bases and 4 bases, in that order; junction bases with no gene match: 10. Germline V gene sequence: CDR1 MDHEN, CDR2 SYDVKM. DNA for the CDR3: TGTGCCAGCGTCCAGGCAGGGGGTCTCACCGGGGAGCTGTTTTTT. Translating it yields CASVQAGGLTGELFF.

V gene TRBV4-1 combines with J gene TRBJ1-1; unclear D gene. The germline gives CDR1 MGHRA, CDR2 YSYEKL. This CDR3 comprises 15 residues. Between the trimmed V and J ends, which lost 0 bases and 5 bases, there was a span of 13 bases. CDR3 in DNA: TGCGCCAGCAGCCAAGATCCCCGGGTAGAAACTGAAGCTTTCTTT. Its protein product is CASSQDPRVETEAFF.

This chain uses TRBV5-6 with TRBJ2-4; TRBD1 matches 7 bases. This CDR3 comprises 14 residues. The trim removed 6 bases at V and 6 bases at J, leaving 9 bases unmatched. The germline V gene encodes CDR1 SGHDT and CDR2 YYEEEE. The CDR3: CASKTRQGPNIQYF. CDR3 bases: TGTGCCAGCAAAACCCGACAGGGCCCAAACATTCAGTACTTC.